A selection of T cell receptor beta chains follows, all from one sample in a study of blood T cell repertoires in COVID-19. The protocol was immunoSEQ multiplex PCR, while the TCRdb copy is restricted to in-frame clones and leaves out a portion. The sample has a few hundred thousand clones, more than 70% seen once. The sequenced material came from peripheral blood. Receptor source: a man aged 35 to 55 with acute or convalescent COVID-19. Each CDR3 is given with its conserved first and last residue. A D gene is named only where the DNA matches it firmly. A clone size is listed for some rows: how often the clone was seen (once, few, many), or a class if it is expanded.

d_gene: NA
j_gene: TRBJ1-4
abundance: NA
v_gene: TRBV7-9
CDR3aa: CASSFFNQGFEKLFF
CDR3nt: TGTGCCAGCAGCTTTTTCAATCAGGGGTTCGAAAAACTGTTTTTT

d_gene: NA
j_gene: TRBJ1-4
abundance: NA
v_gene: TRBV6-4
CDR3aa: CASSANGGVGEKLFF
CDR3nt: TGTGCCAGCAGCGCTAACGGGGGAGTGGGTGAAAAACTGTTTTTT

d_gene: TRBD1
j_gene: TRBJ2-2
abundance: NA
v_gene: TRBV27
CDR3aa: CASSFSGQGGELFF
CDR3nt: TGTGCCAGCAGTTTTTCGGGACAGGGTGGGGAGCTGTTTTTT

d_gene: NA
j_gene: TRBJ1-3
abundance: NA
v_gene: TRBV6-2/TRBV6-3
CDR3aa: CASSPRPGLTHF
CDR3nt: TGTGCCAGCAGTCCGAGGCCTGGCCTTACTCATTTT

d_gene: NA
j_gene: TRBJ1-2
abundance: NA
v_gene: TRBV10-3
CDR3aa: CAISESGGNVGYTF
CDR3nt: TGTGCCATCAGTGAGTCCGGGGGGAATGTGGGCTACACCTTC

d_gene: TRBD1
j_gene: TRBJ1-1
abundance: NA
v_gene: TRBV4-1
CDR3aa: CASSPVQGRETEAFF
CDR3nt: TGCGCCAGCAGCCCAGTACAGGGGAGAGAAACTGAAGCTTTCTTT

d_gene: NA
j_gene: TRBJ2-2
abundance: NA
v_gene: TRBV29-1
CDR3aa: CSVETPQGSGELFF
CDR3nt: TGCAGCGTTGAGACACCCCAGGGTTCCGGGGAGCTGTTTTTT

d_gene: TRBD1
j_gene: TRBJ1-1
abundance: few
v_gene: TRBV29-1
CDR3aa: CSAGQGAYTEAFF
CDR3nt: TGCAGCGCCGGACAGGGGGCGTACACTGAAGCTTTCTTT

d_gene: TRBD1
j_gene: TRBJ1-2
abundance: NA
v_gene: TRBV5-1
CDR3aa: CASSLGPDRDHGYTF
CDR3nt: TGCGCCAGCAGCCTGGGGCCGGACAGGGACCATGGCTACACCTTC

d_gene: NA
j_gene: TRBJ1-1
abundance: NA
v_gene: TRBV9
CDR3aa: CASSLTANTEAFF
CDR3nt: TGTGCCAGCTCCTTAACAGCGAACACTGAAGCTTTCTTT

d_gene: NA
j_gene: TRBJ1-2
abundance: NA
v_gene: TRBV6-6
CDR3aa: CASSLDRNYGYTF
CDR3nt: TGTGCCAGCAGTCTGGACAGAAACTATGGCTACACCTTC

d_gene: NA
j_gene: TRBJ2-7
abundance: NA
v_gene: TRBV29-1
CDR3aa: CSVTGITYEQYF
CDR3nt: TGCAGCGTCACGGGTATAACCTACGAGCAGTACTTC

d_gene: NA
j_gene: TRBJ2-7
abundance: once
v_gene: TRBV21-1
CDR3aa: CASSPRESSYEQYF
CDR3nt: TGTGCCAGCAGCCCTCGGGAGAGCTCCTACGAGCAGTACTTC

d_gene: TRBD2
j_gene: TRBJ2-1
abundance: NA
v_gene: TRBV4-2
CDR3aa: CASSQVRTSGNNEQFF
CDR3nt: TGTGCCAGCAGCCAAGTTAGGACTAGCGGAAACAATGAGCAGTTCTTC

d_gene: TRBD1
j_gene: TRBJ1-2
abundance: once
v_gene: TRBV28
CDR3aa: CASSLGQGTFGYTF
CDR3nt: TGTGCCAGCAGTTTAGGACAGGGGACTTTTGGCTACACCTTC

d_gene: TRBD2
j_gene: TRBJ2-1
abundance: NA
v_gene: TRBV5-1
CDR3aa: CASSLVPSGPGALYNEQFF
CDR3nt: TGCGCCAGCAGCTTGGTTCCTAGCGGGCCCGGGGCCTTATACAATGAGCAGTTCTTC

d_gene: TRBD1
j_gene: TRBJ2-5
abundance: few
v_gene: TRBV6-5
CDR3aa: CASSRDSRETQYF
CDR3nt: TGTGCCAGCAGTCGGGACAGTCGAGAGACCCAGTACTTC

d_gene: NA
j_gene: TRBJ1-2
abundance: NA
v_gene: TRBV4-3
CDR3aa: CPSSKTNTRHGGGGYTF
CDR3nt: TGCCCCAGCAGCAAAACAAACACCCGGCACGGGGGGGGTGGCTACACCTTC

d_gene: TRBD2
j_gene: TRBJ2-1
abundance: NA
v_gene: TRBV5-1
CDR3aa: CASSPTAGGDEQFF
CDR3nt: TGCGCCAGCAGCCCGACAGCGGGGGGGGATGAGCAGTTCTTC

d_gene: TRBD1
j_gene: TRBJ1-2
abundance: NA
v_gene: TRBV28
CDR3aa: CASSSGTDYGYTF
CDR3nt: TGTGCCAGCAGTTCCGGGACAGACTATGGCTACACCTTC

d_gene: TRBD1
j_gene: TRBJ1-2
abundance: few
v_gene: TRBV27
CDR3aa: CASSRAGTGTNYGYTF
CDR3nt: TGTGCCAGCAGCCGGGCCGGGACAGGTACTAACTATGGCTACACCTTC

d_gene: TRBD1
j_gene: TRBJ1-5
abundance: NA
v_gene: TRBV11-3
CDR3aa: CASSFGDSRSYSNQPQHF
CDR3nt: TGTGCCAGCAGCTTCGGGGACAGCAGGTCCTATAGCAATCAGCCCCAGCATTTT